Each of the 18 T cell receptor beta chains below was sequenced from the same sample in a study of cytomegalovirus exposure and HLA in healthy donors. 13 Jbeta primers and 60 Vbeta primers were used for the PCR. Only in-frame clones appear in the TCRdb table, and some are missing; sequencing was by immunoSEQ multiplex PCR. The sample has about 140,000 clones. Sequenced material: PBMCs. The receptors originated from a male donor in good health and CMV-seronegative.

The rearrangement joins TRBV19 to TRBJ1-6; 8 bases map to TRBD1. Germline values: CDR1 LNHDA, CDR2 SQIVND (reference sequence). V shed 8 bases and J 7 bases; nucleotides not matched to a gene: 16. CDR3 length: 17 amino acids. This CDR3 is CASGSRTGTGGNSPLHF. CDR3 bases: TGTGCCAGTGGTTCCAGGACCGGGACAGGAGGAAATTCACCCCTCCACTTT. Full variable domain (missing parts from reference TRBV19 and TRBJ1-6): DGGITQSPKYLFRKEGQNVTLSCEQNLNHDAMYWYRQDPGQGLRLIYYSQIVNDFQKGDIAEGYSVSREKKESFPLTVTSAQKNPTAFYLCASGSRTGTGGNSPLHFGNGTRLTVT.

The chain recombines TRBV19 with TRBJ2-7; 8 nucleotides agree with TRBD1. With V trimmed by 7 bases and J by 0 bases, 8 bases remained unmatched. This CDR3 is built from 15 residues. Germline V CDR1 and CDR2: LNHDA, SQIVND (reference sequence). The CDR3 here is CASIGQGSGSYEQYF. The DNA for the CDR3 is TGTGCCAGTATCGGACAGGGATCCGGCTCCTACGAGCAGTACTTC.

The gene calls are TRBV14 and TRBJ2-7; a possible D gene is TRBD2 (6 bases). The V gene lost 1 base and the J gene lost 6 bases, with 10 bases spanning the gap. This CDR3 contains 13 residues. Germline V CDR1 and CDR2: SGHDN, FVKESK. In nucleotides, the CDR3 is TGTGCCAGCAGCCAAGGGGGGGAGATCGAGCAGTACTTC. Translated: CASSQGGEIEQYF. Filled out from reference TRBV14 and TRBJ2-7, the complete variable domain reads EAGVTQFPSHSVIEKGQTVTLRCDPISGHDNLYWYRRVMGKEIKFLLHFVKESKQDESGMPNNRFLAERTGGTYSTLKVQPAELEDSGVYFCASSQGGEIEQYFGPGTRLTVT.

The J gene is TRBJ1-2, the V gene TRBV25-1; 10 bases are shared with TRBD1. The CDR3 has 13 amino acids. V was clipped by 5 bases and J by 6 bases; unmatched bases: 3. Germline CDR1 is MGHDK and CDR2 is SYGVNS. The CDR3 DNA follows: TGTGCCAGCAGTCTGGGACAGGGGAATGGCTACACCTTC. This translates into CASSLGQGNGYTF.

V is TRBV7-2 and J is TRBJ2-3, with a tentative D call TRBD2 (6 bases). Trimming removed 1 base from V and 10 bases from J, with 12 bases in between. This CDR3 has 13 amino acids. Per germline, CDR1 SGHTA and CDR2 FQGNSA. The CDR3 is CASSLGSGHPQYF. The CDR3 bases are TGTGCCAGCAGCTTAGGTAGCGGTCACCCGCAGTATTTT.

The rearrangement uses TRBV7-9 and TRBJ2-1, with D perhaps matching TRBD2 (6 bases). In germline, CDR1 is SEHNR, CDR2 FQNEAQ (reference sequence). V lost 5 bases to trimming and J lost 2 bases, with 13 bases between them. The CDR3 is 15 residues long. The CDR3 nucleotides are TGTGCCAGCAGCCTCAGGAGGGAGCCCTACAATGAGCAGTTCTTC. Translating gives CASSLRREPYNEQFF.

The chain employs TRBV28 and TRBJ2-1; no clear D. The CDR3 runs to 15 residues. CDR1 MDHEN and CDR2 SYDVKM come from the germline V gene. The V gene lost 3 bases and the J gene lost 0 bases, with 9 bases spanning the gap. This chain's CDR3 is CASSFDTGSYNEQFF. DNA for the CDR3: TGTGCCAGCAGTTTCGACACCGGCTCCTACAATGAGCAGTTCTTC.

The chain recombines TRBV30 with TRBJ2-2; 9 bases agree with TRBD2. The CDR3 extends over 15 amino acids. With 4 bases clipped from V and 0 bases from J, the junction kept 3 bases outside the gene matches. In germline, CDR1 is GTSNPN, CDR2 SVGIG (reference sequence). CDR3 coding DNA: TGTGCCTGGAAGCTAGCGGGGACGAACACCGGGGAGCTGTTTTTT. As protein: CAWKLAGTNTGELFF.

The J gene is TRBJ1-1, the V gene TRBV28; 9 nucleotides align to TRBD1. Germline lookup yields CDR1 MDHEN and CDR2 SYDVKM. Trimming at V came to 7 bases and at J to 3 bases, leaving 12 bases not matched to a gene. CDR3 length: 16 residues. In DNA, the CDR3 is TGTGCCAGCACCTCTTCAGGACAGGGGCGCGACACTGAAGCTTTCTTT. Its protein is CASTSSGQGRDTEAFF.

The V call is TRBV30, the J call TRBJ2-3, with unresolved D. This CDR3 contains 14 residues. CDR1 is GTSNPN and CDR2 is SVGIG in the germline V gene (reference sequence). Between the trimmed V and J ends, which lost 7 bases and 0 bases, there was a span of 14 bases. The CDR3 bases are TGTGCCTTTTCCCGGTGGTCTAGCACAGATACGCAGTATTTT. Amino acids: CAFSRWSSTDTQYF.

As to this clone: One end of the junction fails to match germline, which may point to a read error. This rearrangement joins TRBV5-6 to TRBJ1-2; 8 bases fit TRBD1. Germline V CDR1 and CDR2: SGHDT, YYEEEE. This CDR3 is 14 amino acids long. The DNA for the CDR3 is TGTGCCAGCAACTGGGGACAGGCTAACTATGGCTACTCCTTC. Protein: CASNWGQANYGYSF.

This chain joins TRBV7-9 and TRBJ2-3, with D possibly TRBD2 on 5 matching bases. The germline V gene encodes CDR1 SEHNR and CDR2 FQNEAQ (reference sequence). With 3 bases removed from V and 0 bases from J, the gap between germline ends came to 10 bases. This CDR3 is built from 15 residues. The CDR3 region has the DNA TGTGCCAGCAGCTTCGGACTGTCGAGCACAGATACGCAGTATTTT. It encodes CASSFGLSSTDTQYF.

Concerning this clone: Mismatch with germline at one junction end may stem from a read error. The V gene is TRBV6-5, the J gene TRBJ1-2; 8 bases agree with TRBD1. The CDR3 is made up of 11 amino acids. Germline-derived CDR1 and CDR2 are MNHEY and SVGAGI. CDR3 protein: CASSKGQVFAF. In DNA form, the CDR3 reads TGTGCCAGCAGTAAGGGACAGGTTTTCGCCTTC.

The chain couples TRBV29-1 to TRBJ1-1; 8 positions match TRBD1. J gave up 3 bases and V 7 bases, and 4 bases lay outside the gene matches. This CDR3 is 12 amino acids long. The germline V gene encodes CDR1 SQVTM and CDR2 ANQGSEA. In nucleotides, the CDR3 is TGCAGCGGTGGACAGGGAGACACTGAAGCTTTCTTT. This gives the protein CSGGQGDTEAFF.

This chain joins TRBV5-4 and TRBJ1-2, with TRBD1 identical over 8 bases. The CDR3 length is 14 residues. Germline CDR1 and CDR2: SGHNT and YYREEE (reference sequence). V was pared by 4 bases and J by 5 bases, with 7 bases of the junction left unmatched. In DNA, the CDR3 is TGTGCCAGCAGCGCGGACAGGGACGGATATGGCTACACCTTC. Its protein is CASSADRDGYGYTF.

The chain recombines TRBV29-1 with TRBJ1-2, with D possibly matching TRBD1 (5 bases). The germline V gene has CDR1 SQVTM and CDR2 ANQGSEA. V lost 2 bases and J 5 bases, leaving 9 bases between the germline ends. There are 12 residues in the CDR3. CDR3 sequence reads: CSVETRDYGYTF. In DNA form, the CDR3 reads TGCAGCGTTGAAACCAGGGATTATGGCTACACCTTC.

J is TRBJ1-1 and V is TRBV4-2, with a weak D call TRBD1 (5 bases). Trimming cost V 4 bases and J 5 bases, with 20 bases left between them. CDR3 size: 16 residues. The germline V gene encodes CDR1 LGHNA and CDR2 YNFKEQ. CDR3 residues: CASSLIDTAEGTEAFF. The CDR3 DNA sequence: TGTGCCAGCAGCCTTATCGACACCGCGGAGGGGACTGAAGCTTTCTTT.

This chain uses TRBV9 with TRBJ2-5; D uncertain. The V and J ends lost 0 bases and 5 bases respectively, with 5 bases between them. CDR3 size: 12 residues. Per germline, CDR1 SGDLS and CDR2 YYNGEE. CDR3 sequence reads: CASSVVEETQYF. The CDR3 bases are TGTGCCAGCAGCGTAGTGGAGGAGACCCAGTACTTC.